This TCR beta chain is drawn from a study of blood T cell repertoires in COVID-19. Data came from immunoSEQ multiplex PCR; TCRdb stores just in-frame clones and leaves some out. The repertoire has some 410,000 clones, around 87% of them found once; the top ten carry more than 0.85%. The CDR3 is made up of 16 amino acids. Trimming stripped 3 bases from V and 1 base from J, with 15 bases between. Germline V gene data show CDR1 as SGHNT and CDR2 as YENEEA. Ages ranged from about 18 to 89 years, with residence in about 23 US areas. Specimen: PBMCs or T cells enriched from blood (not recorded which). The TCR was taken from a woman under 40 with acute COVID-19. The J gene is TRBJ1-1, the V gene TRBV11-3; D uncertain. The CDR3: CASSLGSGRRNTEAFF. The CDR3 coding sequence is TGTGCCAGCAGCTTGGGGTCCGGGAGGAGGAACACTGAAGCTTTCTTT.